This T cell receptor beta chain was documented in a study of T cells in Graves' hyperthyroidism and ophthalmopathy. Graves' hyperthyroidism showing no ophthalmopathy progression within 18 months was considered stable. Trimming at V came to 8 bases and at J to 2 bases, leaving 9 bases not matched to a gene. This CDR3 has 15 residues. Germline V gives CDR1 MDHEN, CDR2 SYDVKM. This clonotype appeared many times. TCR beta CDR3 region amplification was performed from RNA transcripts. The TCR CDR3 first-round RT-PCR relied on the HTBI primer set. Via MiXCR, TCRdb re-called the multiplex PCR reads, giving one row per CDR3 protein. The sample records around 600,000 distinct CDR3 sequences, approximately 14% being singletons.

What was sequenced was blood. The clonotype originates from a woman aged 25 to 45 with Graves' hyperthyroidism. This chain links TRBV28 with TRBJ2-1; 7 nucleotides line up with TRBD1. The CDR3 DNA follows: TGTGCCAGCGGGGCCGGGACAGATCCCTACAATGAGCAGTTCTTC. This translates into CASGAGTDPYNEQFF.